This T cell receptor (beta chain) was sequenced for a study of PD-1 blockade in mismatch repair-deficient tumors. The germline V gene encodes CDR1 LGHNA and CDR2 YNFKEQ. The CDR3 length is 15 residues. V dropped 0 bases and J dropped 0; count of bases not matched to a gene: 2. Sequencing used immunoSEQ multiplex PCR; TCRdb keeps in-frame clones, though not all of them. The table has more than 95,000 clones, about 85% seen once. The V and J genes are TRBV4-2 and TRBJ2-7; 7 bases line up with TRBD2. Sample: peripheral blood, taken 44 weeks after starting pembrolizumab. The TCR was taken from an adult with mismatch repair-deficient cancer. This CDR3 reads CASSQEGGSSYEQYF. CDR3 bases: TGTGCCAGCAGCCAAGAAGGCGGGAGCTCCTACGAGCAGTACTTC.